These 16 T cell receptor beta chains came from one sample sequenced in a study of T cell changes during pregnancy in multiple sclerosis. Profiling relied on immunoSEQ multiplex PCR, and the TCRdb table lists in-frame clones only, not all of them. The repertoire holds 40,000 to 50,000 clones, with almost 95% as singletons. Material: CD8+ T cells from peripheral blood mononuclear cells, obtained in the third trimester of pregnancy. These receptors were taken from a female donor with multiple sclerosis, enrolled in a pregnancy study.

The chain has TRBV7-2 and TRBJ2-7, with TRBD2 identical over 9 bases. The CDR3 sequence is 13 residues long. The ends lost 5 bases at V and 5 bases at J; junction bases unmatched: 4. The germline CDR1 and CDR2 sequences are SGHTA and FQGNSA. CDR3 sequence (DNA): TGTGCCAGCAGCCCTGGGACTAGCCACGAGCAGTACTTC. Encoded protein: CASSPGTSHEQYF.

The rearrangement links TRBV4-2 to TRBJ2-2; 8 bases line up with TRBD2. With 7 bases clipped from V and 4 bases from J, the junction kept 20 bases outside the gene matches. CDR3 length: 19 amino acids. Per the germline V gene, CDR1 is LGHNA and CDR2 is YNFKEQ. The CDR3 coding sequence is TGTGCCAGCACCCCCGGGACTAGGGTCATGGAGGGGTTCACCGGGGAGCTGTTTTTT. This translates into CASTPGTRVMEGFTGELFF.

The rearrangement links TRBV27 to TRBJ2-4, with a possible D match to TRBD1 (5 bases). V lost 4 bases and J lost 0, with 16 bases in between. This CDR3 has 17 amino acids. From germline, CDR1 is MNHEY and CDR2 SMNVEV (reference sequence). The CDR3 reads CASSSLVGLIAKNIQYF. For the CDR3, the DNA is TGTGCCAGCAGTTCCCTAGTGGGGCTTATAGCCAAAAACATTCAGTACTTC.

The chain recombines TRBV29-1 with TRBJ2-1, with TRBD2 matching 9 bases. The V gene end was trimmed by 4 bases and the J gene end by 10 bases; junction bases not matched to a gene: 11. The germline CDR1 and CDR2 sequences are SQVTM and ANQGSEA. There are 14 residues in the CDR3. CDR3 bases: TGCAGCGTTGTGGTCCTAGCGGGATCGGGGGAGCAGTTCTTC. Protein product: CSVVVLAGSGEQFF.

The chain carries TRBV28 and TRBJ1-2; 7 nucleotides agree with TRBD1. The CDR3 spans 15 residues. Germline CDR1 and CDR2: MDHEN and SYDVKM. The trim removed 6 bases at V and 7 bases at J, leaving 14 bases unmatched. Written as DNA, the CDR3 is TGTGCCAGCAGCTTTTTCCAGGGGGTGCTCGGTGGCTACACCTTC. It specifies CASSFFQGVLGGYTF.

The chain has TRBV19 and TRBJ2-3; D call uncertain. The CDR3 loop spans 11 amino acids. The germline V and J ends were trimmed by 11 bases and 0 bases, with 6 bases remaining between them. The germline V gene encodes CDR1 LNHDA and CDR2 SQIVND (reference sequence). The CDR3 DNA reads as TGTGCCGCTACTAGCACAGATACGCAGTATTTT. This gives the protein CAATSTDTQYF.

The rearrangement links TRBV27 to TRBJ1-2, with 7 positions matching TRBD1. CDR1 is MNHEY, CDR2 SMNVEV, per germline (reference sequence). The CDR3 totals 16 residues. Unmatched junction bases numbered 11, after V lost 6 bases and J lost 1 base. The DNA of the CDR3 is TGTGCCAGCAGCACTTCTGGGACAGTGCTTAACTATGGCTACACCTTC. This sequence encodes CASSTSGTVLNYGYTF.

The chain carries TRBV13 and TRBJ1-1; D unresolved. There are 15 residues in the CDR3. V lost 5 bases and J 0 bases, leaving 13 bases between the germline ends. Germline loops: CDR1 PRHDT, CDR2 FYEKMQ (reference sequence). CDR3 DNA sequence: TGTGCCAGCAGCCCCAGTTACAGCATGAACACTGAAGCTTTCTTT. Its protein product is CASSPSYSMNTEAFF.

The CDR3 coding sequence is TGTGCCAGCAGCTCCCGAAGGGCAGGGGGCCTCACAGATACGCAGTATTTT. Translating it yields CASSSRRAGGLTDTQYF. The chain combines TRBV5-6 with TRBJ2-3, with 8 bases lining up with TRBD1. V was pared by 3 bases and J by 2 bases, with 11 bases of the junction left unmatched. The CDR3 has 17 residues. Per germline, CDR1 SGHDT and CDR2 YYEEEE.

On this clone: The sample holds other DNA sequences that translate to the same CDR3. The rearrangement joins TRBV27 to TRBJ2-7; TRBD2 matches at 12 bases. V lost 5 bases, J lost 4 bases, and 3 bases stayed unmatched. This CDR3 has 14 amino acids. Germline V gives CDR1 MNHEY, CDR2 SMNVEV (reference sequence). CDR3 nucleotides: TGTGCCAGCAGTCCGGGACTAGCGGGTTACGAGCAGTACTTC. Amino acids: CASSPGLAGYEQYF.

This chain links TRBV5-5 with TRBJ2-6, with 11 bases identical to TRBD1. V was pared by 4 bases and J by 1 base, with 4 bases of the junction left unmatched. This CDR3 is built from 17 residues. Germline lookup yields CDR1 SGHKS and CDR2 YYEKEE (reference sequence). The CDR3 sequence: CASSQGQGESGANVLTF. The CDR3, as DNA: TGTGCCAGCAGCCAGGGACAGGGGGAGTCTGGGGCCAACGTCCTGACTTTC. Full variable domain (remainder filled in from reference TRBV5-5 and TRBJ2-6): DAGVTQSPTHLIKTRGQQVTLRCSPISGHKSVSWYQQVLGQGPQFIFQYYEKEERGRGNFPDRFSARQFPNYSSELNVNALLLGDSALYLCASSQGQGESGANVLTFGAGSRLTVL.

This chain connects TRBV7-8 to TRBJ2-7; no reliable D call. V was shortened by 1 base and J by 6 bases, with 13 bases between the two germline ends. CDR1 is SGHVS and CDR2 is FQNEAQ in the germline V gene. CDR3 length: 14 residues. The CDR3 bases are TGTGCCAGCAGCTTAGGCCAGGAAAGTAGCGAGCAGTACTTC. It translates to CASSLGQESSEQYF.

J is TRBJ1-5 and V is TRBV28; 9 positions match TRBD1. Germline CDR1 reads MDHEN; CDR2 reads SYDVKM. This CDR3 contains 16 residues. The ends lost 5 bases at V and 5 bases at J; junction bases unmatched: 10. The CDR3: CASSAYRGRSDQPQHF. DNA of the CDR3: TGTGCCAGCAGTGCCTACAGGGGGCGGTCCGATCAGCCCCAGCATTTT. Based on the CDR3 plus reference TRBV28 and TRBJ1-5, the full variable domain is DVKVTQSSRYLVKRTGEKVFLECVQDMDHENMFWYRQDPGLGLRLIYFSYDVKMKEKGDIPEGYSVSREKKERFSLILESASTNQTSMYLCASSAYRGRSDQPQHFGDGTRLSIL.

The V gene is TRBV7-9, the J gene TRBJ2-1; TRBD1 might be the D (6 bases). Germline assignment: CDR1 SEHNR and CDR2 FQNEAQ (reference sequence). The CDR3 runs to 12 residues. V lost 5 bases, J lost 8 bases, and 10 bases lay in between. The CDR3 loop reads CASSLEGDEQFF. The CDR3 DNA sequence: TGTGCCAGCAGCCTCGAGGGGGATGAGCAGTTCTTC.

The chain has TRBV4-1 and TRBJ2-7, with D tentatively TRBD1 (6 bases). The germline CDR1 and CDR2 sequences are MGHRA and YSYEKL. V lost 4 bases and J 1 base, leaving 14 bases between the germline ends. The CDR3 extends over 15 amino acids. The CDR3 sequence: CASSLRQESSYEQYF. The DNA for the CDR3 is TGCGCCAGCAGCCTCCGACAGGAGAGTTCCTACGAGCAGTACTTC.

The chain uses TRBV9 and TRBJ2-5; TRBD1 aligns across 9 bases. The germline V gene has CDR1 SGDLS and CDR2 YYNGEE. Unmatched junction bases numbered 2, after V lost 0 bases and J lost 2 bases. The CDR3 is 15 amino acids. In nucleotides, the CDR3 is TGTGCCAGCAGCGTAGGGGGACAGGGACAAGAGACCCAGTACTTC. As protein: CASSVGGQGQETQYF.